This T cell receptor beta chain came from a study of Ad26.COV2.S vaccination and SARS-CoV-2 variants. Indicated treatment: roughly 18 received Ad26.COV2.S at low or high dose, single or two shots; several received placebo; per-sample allocation not given. Day 63 following the first vaccine or placebo injection was when the samples were taken. The CDR3 extends over 12 amino acids. V dropped 4 bases and J dropped 10 bases, with 13 bases sitting between them. Germline V gene lookup returns CDR1 WSHSY and CDR2 SAAADI. Clones were sequenced by immunoSEQ multiplex PCR, and TCRdb holds only the in-frame ones, with some missing. The table records some 410,000 clones, 92% of them present only once.

This rearrangement joins TRBV10-2 to TRBJ1-1; no definite D call. The sample consisted of peripheral blood, taken in a trial of Ad26.COV2.S vaccine versus placebo. This TCR derives from a person aged 18-65 years who received the Ad26.COV2.S COVID-19 vaccine or a placebo. The CDR3 here is CASSAGRGGAFF. In DNA form, the CDR3 reads TGCGCCAGCAGTGCTGGGAGAGGAGGAGCTTTCTTT.